This TCR beta chain emerged from a study of read filtering for tumor transcriptome and immune sequencing. As for the study in general: Mean patient age was roughly 72 years, range roughly 40 to 85; 17 to 20 male, over twelve female.

The library was built from about 400 ng RNA with molecular barcoded adaptors for alpha/delta and beta/gamma chains. TCRdb used MiXCR to reprocess the reads, holding one entry per CDR3 protein. The data contain roughly 35,000 distinct CDR3 sequences, roughly 13% of them singletons. Germline CDR1 ENHRY, CDR2 SYGVKD. V lost 0 bases and J lost 4, with 13 bases in between. The CDR3 has 15 residues. This clonotype was observed many times. As yet, its antigen is unknown. Notes on the study in general: Dropping single-read clonotypes raised IR-seq and RNA-seq shared-clonotype correlation. IR-seq captured clonotypes deeper and more reliably than RNA-seq. Sorted CD138-negative bone marrow cells were not purified T cells.

This chain connects TRBV10-3 to TRBJ2-7; TRBD2 is a possible D gene (6 bases). The TCR was taken from a donor aged 40 or over with multiple myeloma. Sample: a population of CD138-negative cells sorted from bone marrow. DNA for the CDR3: TGTGCCATCAGTGAGTCCGGGAGTGTCCAATACGAGCAGTACTTC. Encoded protein: CAISESGSVQYEQYF.